The T cell receptor beta chain described here comes from a study of blood T cell repertoires in COVID-19. Only in-frame clones appear in the TCRdb table, and some are missing; sequencing was by immunoSEQ multiplex PCR. The sample carries 250,000 to 300,000 clones, 89% recorded once. V lost 5 bases, J lost 2 bases, and 9 bases lay in between. The germline CDR1 and CDR2 sequences are PRHDT and FYEKMQ (reference sequence). The CDR3 spans 13 residues. Sequencing used PBMCs or T cells enriched from blood (not recorded which). The origin of this receptor is a woman aged 55-69 years who had recovered from COVID-19. The chain joins TRBV13 to TRBJ2-5; D gene unclear. This CDR3 reads CASSPQLQETQYF. The CDR3 nucleotides are TGTGCCAGCAGCCCACAGTTACAAGAGACCCAGTACTTC. The whole variable domain, filled in from reference TRBV13 and TRBJ2-5, reads AAGVIQSPRHLIKEKRETATLKCYPIPRHDTVYWYQQGPGQDPQFLISFYEKMQSDKGSIPDRFSAQQFSDYHSELNMSSLELGDSALYFCASSPQLQETQYFGPGTRLLVL.